This is a list of T cell receptor beta chains from one sample in a study of shared clonotypes between healthy human individuals. Sequencing used immunoSEQ multiplex PCR; TCRdb keeps in-frame clones, though not all of them. This sample has 2 million to 3 million clones, with approximately 92% found just once. Sequenced: naive CD4+ T cells sorted from blood. The source is a man aged 18 to 30 in good health. CDR3s include the opening cysteine and the closing phenylalanine or tryptophan. A D gene is named only where the DNA matches it firmly. Size is stated for part of the rows, as once, few or many counts, or as a class when the clone is expanded.

clone size: NA
V gene: TRBV7-8
J gene: TRBJ2-2
D gene: NA
CDR3 protein: CASSSQGLNTGELFF
CDR3 DNA: TGTGCCAGCAGCTCCCAGGGACTGAACACCGGGGAGCTGTTTTTT

clone size: NA
V gene: TRBV7-9
J gene: TRBJ2-7
D gene: NA
CDR3 protein: CASSPRTPPYEQYF
CDR3 DNA: TGTGCCAGCAGCCCCCGGACTCCCCCCTACGAGCAGTACTTC

clone size: NA
V gene: TRBV7-9
J gene: TRBJ1-1
D gene: NA
CDR3 protein: CASSPGGGRQNTEAFF
CDR3 DNA: TGTGCCAGCAGCCCTGGCGGGGGACGGCAGAACACTGAAGCTTTCTTT

clone size: once
V gene: TRBV6-1
J gene: TRBJ2-3
D gene: TRBD2
CDR3 protein: CAGKTSGRLDTQYF
CDR3 DNA: TGTGCCGGGAAGACTAGCGGGAGATTAGATACGCAGTATTTT

clone size: NA
V gene: TRBV2
J gene: TRBJ2-1
D gene: TRBD1
CDR3 protein: CASSDRTGINEQFF
CDR3 DNA: TGTGCCAGCAGTGATAGGACAGGGATCAATGAGCAGTTCTTC

clone size: NA
V gene: TRBV30
J gene: TRBJ1-1
D gene: TRBD1
CDR3 protein: CAWSEIQGRLGAFF
CDR3 DNA: TGTGCCTGGAGTGAGATACAGGGGAGGCTGGGGGCTTTCTTT

clone size: NA
V gene: TRBV5-6
J gene: TRBJ2-3
D gene: NA
CDR3 protein: CASSGGKRPDTQYF
CDR3 DNA: TGTGCCAGCAGCGGGGGAAAGCGGCCAGATACGCAGTATTTT

clone size: NA
V gene: TRBV2
J gene: TRBJ1-2
D gene: NA
CDR3 protein: CASSEAEGHFNYGYTF
CDR3 DNA: TGTGCCAGCAGTGAAGCAGAAGGACATTTTAACTATGGCTACACCTTC

clone size: once
V gene: TRBV9
J gene: TRBJ2-5
D gene: TRBD2
CDR3 protein: CASSVGLAERETQYF
CDR3 DNA: TGTGCCAGCAGCGTGGGACTAGCCGAACGGGAGACCCAGTACTTC

clone size: NA
V gene: TRBV29-1
J gene: TRBJ2-3
D gene: NA
CDR3 protein: CSVDTSTDTQYF
CDR3 DNA: TGCAGCGTCGACACCAGCACAGATACGCAGTATTTT

clone size: NA
V gene: TRBV6-1
J gene: TRBJ2-3
D gene: NA
CDR3 protein: CASSVGGRDTDTQYF
CDR3 DNA: TGTGCCAGCAGTGTTGGGGGGCGCGACACAGATACGCAGTATTTT

clone size: NA
V gene: TRBV15
J gene: TRBJ2-1
D gene: TRBD2
CDR3 protein: CATSRLAGGLSYNEQFF
CDR3 DNA: TGTGCCACCAGCAGGTTAGCGGGGGGCCTCTCCTACAATGAGCAGTTCTTC

clone size: NA
V gene: TRBV5-1
J gene: TRBJ2-7
D gene: TRBD2
CDR3 protein: CASSLGAGASYEQYF
CDR3 DNA: TGCGCCAGCAGCTTGGGAGCGGGGGCCTCCTACGAGCAGTACTTC

clone size: NA
V gene: TRBV10-3
J gene: TRBJ2-3
D gene: NA
CDR3 protein: CAISPNEGGTTDTQYF
CDR3 DNA: TGTGCCATCAGCCCGAACGAGGGGGGAACCACAGATACGCAGTATTTT

clone size: NA
V gene: TRBV27
J gene: TRBJ2-7
D gene: TRBD1
CDR3 protein: CASSRGQGASYEQYF
CDR3 DNA: TGTGCCAGCAGCCGTGGACAGGGGGCCTCCTACGAGCAGTACTTC

clone size: NA
V gene: TRBV27
J gene: TRBJ2-2
D gene: NA
CDR3 protein: CASSSRAGQIAGELFF
CDR3 DNA: TGTGCCAGCAGTTCTAGGGCAGGGCAGATCGCCGGGGAGCTGTTTTTT

clone size: NA
V gene: TRBV11-2
J gene: TRBJ1-2
D gene: NA
CDR3 protein: CASSTRQSHYGYTF
CDR3 DNA: TGTGCTAGCAGCACACGACAGTCCCACTATGGCTACACCTTC

clone size: NA
V gene: TRBV5-6
J gene: TRBJ1-1
D gene: TRBD1
CDR3 protein: CASSPTGTYTEAFF
CDR3 DNA: TGTGCCAGCAGCCCGACAGGGACTTACACTGAAGCTTTCTTT

clone size: NA
V gene: TRBV5-1
J gene: TRBJ2-5
D gene: TRBD1
CDR3 protein: CASSLSGQQETQYF
CDR3 DNA: TGCGCCAGCAGCTTGTCGGGACAGCAAGAGACCCAGTACTTC

clone size: NA
V gene: TRBV9
J gene: TRBJ2-7
D gene: TRBD2
CDR3 protein: CASSRRSGSYEQYF
CDR3 DNA: TGTGCCAGCAGCAGGCGTAGCGGGAGCTACGAGCAGTACTTC

clone size: NA
V gene: TRBV5-1
J gene: TRBJ2-5
D gene: NA
CDR3 protein: CASSLGGTKETQYF
CDR3 DNA: TGCGCCAGCAGCTTGGGGGGGACGAAGGAGACCCAGTACTTC

clone size: NA
V gene: TRBV5-1
J gene: TRBJ2-7
D gene: NA
CDR3 protein: CASSLDYHYEQYF
CDR3 DNA: TGCGCCAGCAGCCTCGACTACCACTACGAGCAGTACTTC

clone size: NA
V gene: TRBV18
J gene: TRBJ2-2
D gene: TRBD1
CDR3 protein: CASSPQGAYGGELFF
CDR3 DNA: TGTGCCAGCTCACCGCAGGGGGCATACGGCGGGGAGCTGTTTTTT

clone size: NA
V gene: TRBV2
J gene: TRBJ2-2
D gene: TRBD2
CDR3 protein: CASSDLGLAGNQNTGELFF
CDR3 DNA: TGTGCCAGCAGTGATCTCGGACTAGCGGGGAATCAGAACACCGGGGAGCTGTTTTTT

clone size: NA
V gene: TRBV7-7
J gene: TRBJ2-1
D gene: NA
CDR3 protein: CASSQGGVWAGNEQFF
CDR3 DNA: TGTGCTAGCAGCCAAGGGGGTGTTTGGGCAGGCAATGAGCAGTTCTTC

clone size: NA
V gene: TRBV7-2
J gene: TRBJ2-1
D gene: TRBD2
CDR3 protein: CASSSVIGAGGKFF
CDR3 DNA: TGTGCCAGCAGCTCGGTCATTGGGGCGGGAGGGAAATTCTTC

clone size: NA
V gene: TRBV18
J gene: TRBJ2-7
D gene: TRBD1
CDR3 protein: CASSSGTGVYEQYF
CDR3 DNA: TGTGCCAGCTCGTCCGGGACAGGGGTCTACGAGCAGTACTTC

clone size: NA
V gene: TRBV5-1
J gene: TRBJ1-2
D gene: TRBD1
CDR3 protein: CASSLRDRGNYGYTF
CDR3 DNA: TGCGCCAGCAGCCTCCGGGACAGGGGGAACTATGGCTACACCTTC

clone size: NA
V gene: TRBV4-1
J gene: TRBJ2-1
D gene: TRBD2
CDR3 protein: CASSQGLAGRDRLEQFF
CDR3 DNA: TGCGCCAGCAGCCAGGGCCTAGCGGGCCGGGACCGTTTGGAGCAGTTCTTC

clone size: NA
V gene: TRBV28
J gene: TRBJ1-4
D gene: TRBD1
CDR3 protein: CASMGQLNEKLFF
CDR3 DNA: TGTGCCAGCATGGGACAGCTCAATGAAAAACTGTTTTTT

clone size: NA
V gene: TRBV5-1
J gene: TRBJ2-5
D gene: NA
CDR3 protein: CASSLLGSEETQYF
CDR3 DNA: TGCGCCAGCAGCTTGTTGGGTTCTGAAGAGACCCAGTACTTC

clone size: NA
V gene: TRBV6-5
J gene: TRBJ2-2
D gene: NA
CDR3 protein: CASSYSVARNTGELFF
CDR3 DNA: TGTGCCAGCAGTTACTCCGTCGCGAGGAACACCGGGGAGCTGTTTTTT

clone size: NA
V gene: TRBV5-8
J gene: TRBJ2-7
D gene: TRBD1
CDR3 protein: CASSLSPGTGWYEQYF
CDR3 DNA: TGTGCCAGCAGCCTCTCCCCCGGGACAGGGTGGTACGAGCAGTACTTC

clone size: NA
V gene: TRBV14
J gene: TRBJ1-4
D gene: NA
CDR3 protein: CVLGTGNNEKLFF
CDR3 DNA: TGTGTCCTAGGGACCGGGAATAATGAAAAACTGTTTTTT

clone size: NA
V gene: TRBV15
J gene: TRBJ1-1
D gene: NA
CDR3 protein: CATSSLGGVGTEAFF
CDR3 DNA: TGTGCCACCAGCAGTCTGGGGGGGGTTGGCACTGAAGCTTTCTTT

clone size: NA
V gene: TRBV5-6
J gene: TRBJ2-1
D gene: NA
CDR3 protein: CASSFQGVLTTEQFF
CDR3 DNA: TGTGCCAGCAGCTTTCAGGGAGTCCTGACAACCGAGCAGTTCTTC

clone size: NA
V gene: TRBV7-2
J gene: TRBJ2-2
D gene: NA
CDR3 protein: CASSLWQGNTGELFF
CDR3 DNA: TGTGCCAGCAGCTTATGGCAGGGAAACACCGGGGAGCTGTTTTTT

clone size: NA
V gene: TRBV2
J gene: TRBJ2-3
D gene: TRBD2
CDR3 protein: CASSIAGVGADTQYF
CDR3 DNA: TGTGCCAGCAGTATAGCGGGGGTGGGCGCAGATACGCAGTATTTT

clone size: once
V gene: TRBV18
J gene: TRBJ1-5
D gene: NA
CDR3 protein: CASSPVAGGSNQPQHF
CDR3 DNA: TGTGCCAGCTCACCGGTAGCGGGGGGAAGTAACCAGCCCCAGCATTTT

clone size: NA
V gene: TRBV5-8
J gene: TRBJ2-1
D gene: TRBD2
CDR3 protein: CASSLDPTSGRVEQFF
CDR3 DNA: TGTGCCAGCAGCTTGGATCCCACTAGCGGGAGAGTTGAGCAGTTCTTC

clone size: NA
V gene: TRBV7-9
J gene: TRBJ2-6
D gene: TRBD1
CDR3 protein: CAISGGPGANVLTF
CDR3 DNA: TGTGCCATCTCAGGGGGTCCTGGGGCCAACGTCCTGACTTTC

clone size: NA
V gene: TRBV27
J gene: TRBJ2-1
D gene: TRBD1
CDR3 protein: CARALPETGFEQFF
CDR3 DNA: TGTGCCAGAGCACTACCGGAGACAGGGTTTGAGCAGTTCTTC

clone size: NA
V gene: TRBV10-3
J gene: TRBJ2-7
D gene: TRBD1
CDR3 protein: CAISPGGTGTYEQYF
CDR3 DNA: TGTGCCATCAGTCCTGGGGGGACAGGGACCTACGAGCAGTACTTC

clone size: once
V gene: TRBV5-4
J gene: TRBJ2-5
D gene: TRBD1
CDR3 protein: CASSLDDRQGAETQYF
CDR3 DNA: TGTGCCAGCAGCTTGGATGATCGACAGGGGGCGGAGACCCAGTACTTC